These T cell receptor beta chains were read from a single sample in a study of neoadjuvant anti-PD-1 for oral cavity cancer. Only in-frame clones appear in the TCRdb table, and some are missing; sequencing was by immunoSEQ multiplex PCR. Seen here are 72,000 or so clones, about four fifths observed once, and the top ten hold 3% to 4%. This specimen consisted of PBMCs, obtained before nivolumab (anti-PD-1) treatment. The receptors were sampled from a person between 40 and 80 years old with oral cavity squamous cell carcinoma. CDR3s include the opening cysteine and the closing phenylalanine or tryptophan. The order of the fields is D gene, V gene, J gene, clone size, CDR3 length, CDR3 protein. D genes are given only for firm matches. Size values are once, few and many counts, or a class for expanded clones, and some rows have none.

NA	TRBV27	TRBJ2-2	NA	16	CASTRTGLANTGELFF
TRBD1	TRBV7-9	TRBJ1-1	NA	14	CASSSTGGGTEAFF
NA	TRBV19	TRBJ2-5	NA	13	CASSNQARETQYF
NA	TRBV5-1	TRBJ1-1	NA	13	CASSFAENTEAFF
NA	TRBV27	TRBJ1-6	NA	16	CASSPPSGSYNSPLHF
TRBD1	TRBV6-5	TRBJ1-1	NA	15	CASSYSGTANTEAFF
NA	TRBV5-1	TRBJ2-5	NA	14	CASSLNLGMETQYF
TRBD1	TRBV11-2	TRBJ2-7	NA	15	CASSSPGQGAYEQYF
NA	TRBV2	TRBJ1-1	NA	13	CASSEGGHTEAFF
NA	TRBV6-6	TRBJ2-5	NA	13	CASSYPDQETQYF
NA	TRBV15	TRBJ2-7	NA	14	CATSSRGGPEEQYF
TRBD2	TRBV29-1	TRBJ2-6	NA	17	CSVEMASGRAGANVLTF
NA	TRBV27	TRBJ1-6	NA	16	CASSLSGSSYNSPLHF
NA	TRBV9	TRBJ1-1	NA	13	CASSVGWGTEAFF
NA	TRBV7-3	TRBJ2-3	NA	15	CASSPGGGGGDTQYF
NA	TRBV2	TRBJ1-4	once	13	CASMTVTNEKLFF
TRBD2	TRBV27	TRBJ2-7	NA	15	CASSLYASGGYEQYF
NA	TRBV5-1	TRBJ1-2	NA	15	CASLGGAGTNYGYTF
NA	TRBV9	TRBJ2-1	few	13	CASSVGTNNEQFF
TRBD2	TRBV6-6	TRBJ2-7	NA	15	CASSYEAGDFYEQYF
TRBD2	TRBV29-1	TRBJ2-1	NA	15	CSVEDLVAGGHEQFF
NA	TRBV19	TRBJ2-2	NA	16	CASTAPRGTNTGELFF
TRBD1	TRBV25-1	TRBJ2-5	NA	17	CASASAPGQGAEETQYF
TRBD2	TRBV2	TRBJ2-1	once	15	CASHRTSGSFDEQFF
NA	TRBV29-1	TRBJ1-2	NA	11	CSVVSDYGYTF
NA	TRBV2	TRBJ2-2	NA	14	CASSTTANTGELFF
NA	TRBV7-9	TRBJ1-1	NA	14	CASSLQWTNTEAFF
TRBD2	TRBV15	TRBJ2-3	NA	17	CATSRDLSGSGADTQYF
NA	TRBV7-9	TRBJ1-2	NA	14	CASSLVEGRVGYTF
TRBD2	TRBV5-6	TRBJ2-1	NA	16	CASSLTSGVLHNEQFF
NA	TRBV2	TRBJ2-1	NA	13	CASDSSGYNEQFF
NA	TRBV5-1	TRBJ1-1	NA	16	CASSFSSFRGNTEAFF
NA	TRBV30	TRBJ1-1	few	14	CAWSVEGLNTEAFF
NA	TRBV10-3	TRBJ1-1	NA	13	CAIRSRDDTEAFF
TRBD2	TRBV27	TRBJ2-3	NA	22	CASSLRLGRLFIGGNGTDTQYF
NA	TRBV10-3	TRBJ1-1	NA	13	CAIQQGVGTEAFF
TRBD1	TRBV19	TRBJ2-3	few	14	CATETGGRTDTQYF
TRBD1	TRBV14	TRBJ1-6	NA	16	CASSQAPGTGDSPLHF
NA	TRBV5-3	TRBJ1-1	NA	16	CARSERDSCPNTEAFF
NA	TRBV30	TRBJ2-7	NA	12	CAWSGLNYEQYF
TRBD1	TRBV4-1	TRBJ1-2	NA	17	CASSQGTGTGLNYGYTF
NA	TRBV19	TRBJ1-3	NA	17	CASSPYWWGASGNTIYF
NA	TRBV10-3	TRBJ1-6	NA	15	CAISETGQSNSPLHF
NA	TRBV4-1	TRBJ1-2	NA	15	CASSSRWGGGYGYTF
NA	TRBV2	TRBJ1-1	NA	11	CAVGQNTEAFF
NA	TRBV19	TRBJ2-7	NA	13	CASSMRRTYEQYF
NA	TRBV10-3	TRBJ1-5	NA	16	CAISESGAPRGQPQHF
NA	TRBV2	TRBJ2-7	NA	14	CASSEPFIPYEQYF
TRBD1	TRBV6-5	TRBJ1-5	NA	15	CASSAWTGGNQPQHF
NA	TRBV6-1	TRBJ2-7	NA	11	CASKDVQPQYF
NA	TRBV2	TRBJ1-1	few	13	CASTRGYVTEAFF
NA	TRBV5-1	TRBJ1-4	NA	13	CASSPDGAEKLFF
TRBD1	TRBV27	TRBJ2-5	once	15	CASSIGQAFQETQYF